A selection of T cell receptor beta chains follows, all from one sample in a study of memory CD4+ T cells and cytomegalovirus serostatus. Generated by immunoSEQ multiplex PCR, the TCRdb table keeps only in-frame clones and is missing some. The sample lists about 52,000 clones, 65% to 85% occurring once. The sequenced material came from memory CD4+ T cells from blood. The source is an adult in good health and CMV-seropositive. Both conserved end residues are trimmed from each CDR3. Each record gives: J gene, D gene, V gene, clone size, CDR3 protein. The D gene is left open where the match is weak. Some rows have no size entry. The others give once, few or many, or a class for an expanded clone.

TRBJ1-2,.,TRBV7-2,.,ASSLRRQSYGYT
TRBJ1-2,.,TRBV5-8,.,ASSLIVWEGNGYT
TRBJ2-1,TRBD2,TRBV2,.,ASKGLAGHSYNEQF
TRBJ1-1,TRBD1,TRBV10-3,.,AIRGQGNTEAF
TRBJ1-1,.,TRBV5-1,.,ASSFFQGGNTEAF
TRBJ2-3,.,TRBV5-1,.,ASSKARQRETDTQY
TRBJ1-2,TRBD1,TRBV5-1,few,ASSIAGTANYGYT
TRBJ1-1,.,TRBV6-5,.,ASSPTGIYTEAF
TRBJ1-2,.,TRBV2,.,ASSERQVYGYT
TRBJ2-4,TRBD2,TRBV4-3,.,ASSQGAGRADIQY
TRBJ2-1,TRBD1,TRBV5-1,few,ASSSGTGSYNEQF
TRBJ2-5,.,TRBV18,.,ASSRQGGETQY
TRBJ1-2,TRBD1,TRBV11-2,.,ASSSPRQGTYGYT
TRBJ2-2,.,TRBV7-2,.,ASSLVQGYTGELF
TRBJ2-5,TRBD1,TRBV4-2,.,ASSQDRWTGDFQETQY
TRBJ1-1,.,TRBV6-4,.,ASSLTGNTEAF
TRBJ2-7,.,TRBV6-1,few,ASIKTENYEQY
TRBJ2-7,TRBD1,TRBV5-4,.,ASSPRPGQGAYEQY
TRBJ1-2,.,TRBV6-6,.,ASRTSNYGYT
TRBJ2-1,TRBD2,TRBV5-1,.,ASSLGLAGRSYNEQF
TRBJ2-1,TRBD1,TRBV27,once,ASSLIRLRDRDNEQF
TRBJ2-7,.,TRBV5-4,.,ASSLDDYEQY
TRBJ1-2,TRBD1,TRBV9,.,ASSSISGTGGYGYT
TRBJ2-2,.,TRBV7-9,.,ASSRDTAAGELF
TRBJ1-5,.,TRBV6-6,.,ASRKEDRSNQPQH
TRBJ1-2,TRBD1,TRBV25-1,.,ASSESGTGGVGYT